The clone carrying this TCR beta chain was counted between two and nine times. The data stem from a study of blood T cells in healthy people across ages. The CDR3 is 12 residues long. Trimming shortened V by 5 bases and J by 7 bases, and 8 bases separated the two germline ends. Germline values: CDR1 WSHSY, CDR2 SAAADI. Healthy individuals of Caucasian origin from Russia, aged 6 to 90, served as donors. It was with a sample-barcoded 5' primer and a J-beta primer mix that a second PCR of roughly 7 to 12 cycles was run. Each CDR3 protein is one row after TCRdb ran MiXCR on the 5' RACE reads. Found here are fewer than 650,000 distinct CDR3 sequences, 27% of them singletons; the top ten hold 3% to 4%. These data were also filed under a second study, of T cells of mothers and their children. That report notes: There were over 10 million TCR beta CDR3 reads from each mother and around 2.7 million from each child.

This chain connects TRBV10-2 to TRBJ1-4; D remains unclear. The receptor's source is a boy younger than 10 in good health. The specimen was blood. For the CDR3, the DNA is TGCGCCAGCAGTTTTGCCGGTGAAAAACTGTTTTTT. It translates to CASSFAGEKLFF.